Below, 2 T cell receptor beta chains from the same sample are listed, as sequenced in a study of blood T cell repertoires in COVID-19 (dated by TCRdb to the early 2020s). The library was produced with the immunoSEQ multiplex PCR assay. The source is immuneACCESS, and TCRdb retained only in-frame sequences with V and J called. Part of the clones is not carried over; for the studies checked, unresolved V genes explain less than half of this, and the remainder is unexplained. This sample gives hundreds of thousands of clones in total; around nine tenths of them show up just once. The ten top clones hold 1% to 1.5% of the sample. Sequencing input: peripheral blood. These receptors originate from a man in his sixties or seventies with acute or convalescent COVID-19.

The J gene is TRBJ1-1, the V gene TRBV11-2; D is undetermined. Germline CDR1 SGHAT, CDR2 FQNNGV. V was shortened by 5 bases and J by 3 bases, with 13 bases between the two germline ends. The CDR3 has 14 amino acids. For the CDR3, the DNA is TGTGCCAGCAGCCCGAATAGGACTTACACTGAAGCTTTCTTT. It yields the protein CASSPNRTYTEAFF.

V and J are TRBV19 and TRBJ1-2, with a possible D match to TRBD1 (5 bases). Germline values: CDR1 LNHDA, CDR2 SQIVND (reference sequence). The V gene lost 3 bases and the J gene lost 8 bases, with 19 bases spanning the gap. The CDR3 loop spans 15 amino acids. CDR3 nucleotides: TGTGCCAGTAGTATGATTCCCGGAGGGGCGGAGGGCTACACCTTC. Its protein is CASSMIPGGAEGYTF. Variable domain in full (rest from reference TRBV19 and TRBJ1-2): DGGITQSPKYLFRKEGQNVTLSCEQNLNHDAMYWYRQDPGQGLRLIYYSQIVNDFQKGDIAEGYSVSREKKESFPLTVTSAQKNPTAFYLCASSMIPGGAEGYTFGSGTRLTVV.